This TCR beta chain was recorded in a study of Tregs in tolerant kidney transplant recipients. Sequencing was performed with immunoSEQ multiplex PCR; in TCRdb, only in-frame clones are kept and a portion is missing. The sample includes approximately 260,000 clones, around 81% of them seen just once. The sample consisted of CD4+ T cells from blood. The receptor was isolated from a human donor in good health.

The DNA of the CDR3 is TGTGCCAGTAGTATAGATGGCCTTTGGGCCAACGTCCTGACTTTC. It encodes CASSIDGLWANVLTF. The chain employs TRBV19 and TRBJ2-6, with no clear D. This CDR3 is 15 amino acids long. The ends were cut back, 0 bases at V and 5 bases at J, with 8 bases in the middle. The germline V gene encodes CDR1 LNHDA and CDR2 SQIVND (reference sequence).